This T cell receptor beta chain was documented in a study of cytomegalovirus exposure and HLA in healthy donors. Whole-study findings and limits: There were some V segments, including TRBV6-2 and TRBV6-3, excluded as indistinguishable.

Primers included in the PCR were 60 Vbeta and 13 Jbeta primers. Some clones are missing from TCRdb's copy, which holds only in-frame ones; the method was immunoSEQ multiplex PCR. The sample consists of 100,000 to 150,000 clones, around 75% of them appearing once. This clone was observed a few times. Its cognate antigen is unknown. This CDR3 region has 15 residues. The trim removed 0 bases at V and 7 bases at J, leaving 9 bases unmatched. The germline gives CDR1 SGHRS, CDR2 YFSETQ. The clonotype originates from a woman aged 45-65 years in good health and CMV-seronegative. The chain recombines TRBV5-1 with TRBJ2-7, with 8 nucleotides matching TRBD1. The sequenced sample consisted of PBMCs. CDR3 in DNA: TGCGCCAGCAGCTTGGCGATAGGACAGGGTAGAGAGCAGTACTTC. Its protein is CASSLAIGQGREQYF.